This T cell receptor (beta chain) appears in the sequencing data of a study of shared clonotypes between healthy human individuals. In the case of this clone: The antigen is undetermined.

Deep level was the assay's run setting. Sequencing was performed with immunoSEQ multiplex PCR; in TCRdb, only in-frame clones are kept and a portion is missing. The sample has some 630,000 clones, about three quarters seen once; the top ten hold roughly 1.8%. Study observations and caveats: Memory subsets had estimated richness that was generally smaller than that of naive subsets.

V lost 4 bases and J lost 3, with 13 bases in between. This CDR3 spans 15 amino acids. In germline, CDR1 is KGHSH, CDR2 LQKENI. This sequence was found in a woman in her twenties or thirties in good health. What was sequenced was memory CD4+ T cells sorted from blood. The subset was: CD45RA-negative fraction. The genes are TRBV18 and TRBJ2-1, with D perhaps TRBD1 (6 bases). CDR3 sequence (DNA): TGTGCCAGCTCACAACAGGGAGCCGGCTACAATGAGCAGTTCTTC. This gives the protein CASSQQGAGYNEQFF.